These 17 T cell receptor beta chains originate from one sample sequenced in a study of T cells in Graves' hyperthyroidism and ophthalmopathy. The TCR beta CDR3 regions underwent amplification using RNA transcripts as the source. An initial round of RT-PCR targeting the TCR CDR3 relied on the HTBI primer set. From the multiplex PCR reads, TCRdb called clonotypes with MiXCR, one entry per CDR3 protein. This table has over 550,000 distinct CDR3 sequences, 16% appearing once. What was sequenced was blood. The receptors originated from a woman aged 18-29 years with Graves' hyperthyroidism.

This clonotype was detected ten times or more. The chain carries TRBV11-2 and TRBJ1-2, with TRBD1 identical over 7 bases. Germline CDR1 and CDR2: SGHAT and FQNNGV. The CDR3 covers 15 residues. Unmatched junction bases numbered 8, after V lost 5 bases and J lost 2 bases. This chain's CDR3 is CASSLGDSINYGYTF. The CDR3, as DNA: TGTGCCAGCAGCCTCGGGGACAGCATCAACTATGGCTACACCTTC.

This clonotype was counted many times. The chain joins TRBV20-1 to TRBJ2-7, with 8 bases identical to TRBD1. CDR3 length: 15 amino acids. Germline V lookup: CDR1 DFQATT, CDR2 SNEGSKA (reference sequence). After removal of 0 bases from V and 0 bases from J, the junction contained 4 bases not matched to a gene. The chain's CDR3 is CSARDKDRASYEQYF. CDR3 coding DNA: TGCAGTGCTAGAGATAAGGACAGGGCCTCCTACGAGCAGTACTTC.

A remark on this clonotype: This may come from a read error, since a much larger clone is one base off. CDR3: CASSFRVAERGYNEQFF. The CDR3 DNA follows: TGTGCCAGCAGCTTTAGGGTAGCGGAAAGAGGCTACAATGAGCAGTTCTTC. The chain uses TRBV5-5 and TRBJ2-1; D is possibly TRBD2 (6 bases). The germline CDR1 and CDR2 sequences are SGHKS and YYEKEE (reference sequence). The CDR3 is 17 residues long. Between the trimmed V and J ends, which lost 2 bases and 3 bases, there was a span of 18 bases.

This clonotype showed up many times. The chain joins TRBV5-1 to TRBJ2-5, with unresolved D. The CDR3 loop spans 13 amino acids. Trimming stripped 4 bases from V and 5 bases from J, with 12 bases between. Looked up from germline, CDR1 is SGHRS and CDR2 is YFSETQ. CDR3 sequence (DNA): TGCGCCAGCAGCGCCTCAGCTGGCGAGACCCAGTACTTC. This codes for CASSASAGETQYF.

In this sample, this clonotype turned up a few times. The chain is built from TRBV11-2 and TRBJ2-2; a weak D match, TRBD1 (5 bases). CDR1 and CDR2 (germline): SGHAT, FQNNGV. Trimming stripped 5 bases from V and 3 bases from J, with 13 bases between. The CDR3 runs 15 residues. CDR3 sequence: CASSQSVRDTGELFF. Here the CDR3 DNA reads TGTGCCAGCAGCCAGAGTGTCAGGGACACCGGGGAGCTGTTTTTT.

This clonotype was counted a few times. The chain carries TRBV20-1 and TRBJ1-2; TRBD1 matches 7 bases. Germline CDR1 is DFQATT and CDR2 is SNEGSKA (reference sequence). With V trimmed by 5 bases and J by 4 bases, 19 bases remained unmatched. This CDR3 region has 17 residues. CDR3: CSADPDRLQGLGYGYTF. The CDR3, as DNA: TGCAGTGCTGACCCGGACAGGCTCCAAGGGCTAGGCTATGGCTACACCTTC.

The sample holds many counts of this clonotype. The rearrangement links TRBV7-2 to TRBJ2-7; 13 bases fit TRBD2. V was pared by 5 bases and J by 3 bases, with 10 bases of the junction left unmatched. The CDR3 length is 17 residues. Germline V CDR1 and CDR2: SGHTA, FQGNSA. CDR3 in DNA: TGTGCCAGCAGCCCCGCCCGAACTAGCGGGAGGGTCTACGAGCAGTACTTC. The encoded protein is CASSPARTSGRVYEQYF.

In this sample, this clonotype turned up many times. The rearrangement uses TRBV7-8 and TRBJ2-7, with 12 bases that match TRBD2. V gave up 5 bases and J gave up 6 bases; unmatched junction bases: 2. CDR3 length: 13 residues. CDR1 is SGHVS and CDR2 is FQNEAQ in the germline V gene. This CDR3 reads CASSPSGRAEQYF. The CDR3 DNA follows: TGTGCCAGCAGCCCTAGCGGGAGGGCCGAGCAGTACTTC. Full variable domain (outside the CDR3, taken from reference TRBV7-8 and TRBJ2-7): GAGVSQSPRYKVAKRGQDVALRCDPISGHVSLFWYQQALGQGPEFLTYFQNEAQLDKSGLPSDRFFAERPEGSVSTLKIQRTQQEDSAVYLCASSPSGRAEQYFGPGTRLTVT.

This clonotype showed up just once. The rearrangement joins TRBV14 to TRBJ2-1; TRBD2 might be the D (5 bases). The CDR3 loop spans 17 amino acids. Germline assignment: CDR1 SGHDN and CDR2 FVKESK. Trimming took off 1 base at V and 10 bases at J, with 23 bases between the two ends. CDR3 coding DNA: TGTGCCAGCAGCCAAGCAACAAATCGGACTGGCCGCTACGAGCAGTTCTTC. This gives the protein CASSQATNRTGRYEQFF.

The V and J genes are TRBV24-1 and TRBJ2-5, with 7 bases identical to TRBD1. The germline V gene has CDR1 KGHDR and CDR2 SFDVKD. V was clipped by 4 bases and J by 4 bases; unmatched bases: 8. The CDR3 length is 15 residues. In nucleotides, the CDR3 is TGTGCCACCAGTGACTCCCACAGGGGATCAGAGACCCAGTACTTC. Translated: CATSDSHRGSETQYF.

The rearrangement uses TRBV15 and TRBJ1-4; 8 bases map to TRBD1. CDR3 size: 16 residues. With 4 bases clipped from V and 4 bases from J, the junction kept 8 bases outside the gene matches. Per the germline V gene, CDR1 is LNHNV and CDR2 is YYDKDF (reference sequence). The CDR3 protein is CATSNNRGGSNEKLFF. DNA of the CDR3: TGTGCCACCAGCAATAACAGGGGGGGAAGTAATGAAAAACTGTTTTTT.

This clonotype was seen at least ten times. The chain uses TRBV12-3 or TRBV12-4 and TRBJ1-5, with TRBD1 identical over 7 bases. J lost 3 bases, V lost 6 bases, and 5 bases had no gene match. The CDR3 contains 14 residues. The DNA for the CDR3 is TGTGCCAGCAGGGTGACAGGGCTCAATCAGCCCCAGCATTTT. It codes for CASRVTGLNQPQHF.

V gene TRBV29-1 combines with J gene TRBJ2-5; TRBD1 agrees at 8 bases. V lost 6 bases and J lost 5; bases outside the gene matches: 5. The CDR3 is 12 amino acids. Germline CDR1 is SQVTM and CDR2 is ANQGSEA. The CDR3 protein is CSVSGGRETQYF. CDR3 in DNA: TGCAGCGTCTCAGGGGGCCGGGAGACCCAGTACTTC.

Many counts were recorded for this clonotype. The chain employs TRBV20-1 and TRBJ1-1; D is unresolved. V was clipped by 3 bases and J by 11 bases, with 16 bases between them. The germline gives CDR1 DFQATT, CDR2 SNEGSKA (reference sequence). This CDR3 region has 12 residues. CDR3 loop: CSASDGDLLAFF. As DNA, the CDR3 is TGCAGTGCTAGTGATGGGGATCTGCTCGCTTTCTTT.

This chain connects TRBV7-9 to TRBJ1-3, with TRBD1 as a possible D gene (5 bases). V was clipped by 0 bases and J by 0 bases, with 9 bases between them. The CDR3 is made up of 16 amino acids. CDR1 and CDR2 from the germline V gene are SEHNR and FQNEAQ (reference sequence). The CDR3 spells CASSLAGPDSGNTIYF. The CDR3 DNA reads as TGTGCCAGCAGCTTAGCGGGGCCGGACTCTGGAAACACCATATATTTT.

This clonotype has at least ten counts. For the CDR3, the DNA is TGTGCCAGCAGTGAAGCGAGGGGGCCAGATACGCAGTATTTT. Its protein is CASSEARGPDTQYF. This sequence joins TRBV6-4 and TRBJ2-3, with TRBD1 identical over 7 bases. The CDR3 is made up of 14 amino acids. Germline CDR1 and CDR2: MRHNA and SNTAGT. After removal of 3 bases from V and 4 bases from J, the junction contained 4 bases not matched to a gene.

The genes are TRBV3-1 and TRBJ2-1; 11 positions match TRBD2. The CDR3 length is 15 residues. Trimming took 6 bases from V and 6 from J; bases not matched to a gene: 7. Germline loops: CDR1 LGHDT, CDR2 YNNKEL (reference sequence). The CDR3 region is CASRISGGVSNEQFF. In DNA form, the CDR3 reads TGTGCCAGCAGGATTAGCGGGGGGGTAAGCAATGAGCAGTTCTTC.